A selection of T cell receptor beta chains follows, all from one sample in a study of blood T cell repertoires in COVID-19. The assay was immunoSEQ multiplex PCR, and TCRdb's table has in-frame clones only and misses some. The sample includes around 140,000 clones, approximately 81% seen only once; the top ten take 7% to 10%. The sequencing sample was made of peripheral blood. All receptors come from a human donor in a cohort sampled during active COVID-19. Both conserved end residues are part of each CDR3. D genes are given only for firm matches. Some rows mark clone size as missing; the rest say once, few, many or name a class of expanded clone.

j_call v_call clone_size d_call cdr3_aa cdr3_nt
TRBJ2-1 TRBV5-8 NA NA CASSLAMGTGDEQFF TGTGCCAGCAGCTTGGCCATGGGTACAGGCGATGAGCAGTTCTTC
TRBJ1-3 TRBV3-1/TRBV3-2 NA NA CASSQGAGGNTIYF TGTGCCAGCAGCCAAGGGGCGGGTGGAAACACCATATATTTT
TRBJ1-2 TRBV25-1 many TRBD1 CASSPTGSNYGYTF TGTGCCAGCAGTCCGACAGGGTCTAACTATGGCTACACCTTC
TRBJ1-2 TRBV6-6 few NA CASSYTGENPLGYTF TGTGCCAGCAGTTACACGGGGGAGAACCCTCTGGGCTACACCTTC
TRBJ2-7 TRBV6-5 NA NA CASSYRVTGDYEQYF TGTGCCAGCAGTTATAGGGTGACAGGTGACTACGAGCAGTACTTC
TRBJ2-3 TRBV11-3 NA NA CASSQGTDTQYF TGTGCCAGCAGTCAGGGGACAGATACGCAGTATTTT
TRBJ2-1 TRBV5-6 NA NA CASSFRQEQFF TGTGCCAGCAGCTTTAGACAGGAGCAGTTCTTC
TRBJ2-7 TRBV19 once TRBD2 CASSPAGRAGEQYF TGTGCCAGTAGTCCCGCGGGGAGGGCAGGTGAGCAGTACTTC
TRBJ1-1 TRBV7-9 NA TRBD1 CASSLPGQGTEAFF TGTGCCAGCAGCTTACCGGGACAGGGTACTGAAGCTTTCTTT
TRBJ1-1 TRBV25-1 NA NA CASSDWNTEAFF TGTGCCAGCAGTGACTGGAACACTGAAGCTTTCTTT
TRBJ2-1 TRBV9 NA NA CASSVQTYNEQFF TGTGCCAGCAGCGTACAAACCTACAATGAGCAGTTCTTC
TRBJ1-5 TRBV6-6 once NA CASRRDDSNQPQHF TGTGCCAGCCGCCGGGATGATAGCAATCAGCCCCAGCATTTT
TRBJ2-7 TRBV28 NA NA CASSLYRAPHEQYF TGTGCCAGCAGTTTATACAGGGCCCCCCACGAGCAGTACTTC
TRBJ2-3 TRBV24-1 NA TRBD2 CATSDLISGKKDTQYF TGTGCCACCAGTGATTTGATTAGCGGGAAAAAAGATACGCAGTATTTT
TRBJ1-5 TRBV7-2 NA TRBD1 CASSAGQGPYQPQHF TGTGCCAGCAGTGCCGGACAGGGGCCGTATCAGCCCCAGCATTTT
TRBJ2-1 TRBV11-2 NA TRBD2 CASSSLAGVAYNEQFF TGTGCCAGCAGCTCCTTAGCGGGAGTAGCCTACAATGAGCAGTTCTTC
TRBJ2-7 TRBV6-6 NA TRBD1 CASSFGQGFTYEQYF TGTGCCAGCAGTTTCGGACAGGGATTTACCTACGAGCAGTACTTC
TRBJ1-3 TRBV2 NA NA CASSPQQGAGNTIYF TGTGCCAGCAGTCCTCAACAGGGTGCAGGAAACACCATATATTTT
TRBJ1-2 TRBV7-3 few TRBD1 CASSTDRGYGYTF TGTGCCAGCAGCACCGACAGGGGCTATGGCTACACCTTC
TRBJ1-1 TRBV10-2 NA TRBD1 CASSETGGRNTEAFF TGCGCCAGCAGTGAAACAGGGGGGCGGAACACTGAAGCTTTCTTT
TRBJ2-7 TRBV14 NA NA CASSQDGRDSYEQYF TGTGCCAGCAGCCAAGATGGGCGGGACTCCTACGAGCAGTACTTC
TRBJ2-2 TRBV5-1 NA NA CASSLARGTGELFF TGCGCCAGCAGCTTGGCTAGGGGGACCGGGGAGCTGTTTTTT
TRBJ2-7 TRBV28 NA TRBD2 CASRKLAGPLGQYF TGTGCCAGCAGGAAACTAGCGGGCCCCCTCGGGCAGTACTTC
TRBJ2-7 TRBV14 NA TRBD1 CASSQEDRGGYEQYF TGTGCCAGCAGCCAAGAAGACAGGGGGGGCTACGAGCAGTACTTC
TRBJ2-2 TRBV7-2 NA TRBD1 CASSLAGQGRSTGELFF TGTGCCAGCAGCTTAGCGGGACAGGGGAGGTCCACCGGGGAGCTGTTTTTT
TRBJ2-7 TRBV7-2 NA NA CASSLGGSTPYEQYF TGTGCCAGCAGCTTAGGAGGGAGCACGCCCTACGAGCAGTACTTC
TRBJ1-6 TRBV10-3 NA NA CAIRGDLNSPLHF TGTGCCATCAGAGGAGATTTAAATTCACCCCTCCACTTT
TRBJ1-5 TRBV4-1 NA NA CASSFNAQDRNQPQHF TGCGCCAGCAGCTTTAACGCACAGGACCGCAATCAGCCCCAGCATTTT
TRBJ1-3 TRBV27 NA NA CASRSQGTGNTIYF TGTGCCAGCAGGTCACAGGGTACTGGAAACACCATATATTTT
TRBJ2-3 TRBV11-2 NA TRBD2 CASSLGGPDDTQYF TGTGCCAGCAGCTTGGGAGGGCCGGACGATACGCAGTATTTT
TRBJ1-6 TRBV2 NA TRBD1 CASRATDRDSFF TGTGCCAGCAGGGCGACGGACAGGGATTCTTTTTTT
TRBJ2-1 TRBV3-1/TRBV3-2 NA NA CASSQGTGSYNEQFF TGTGCCAGCAGCCAAGGTACAGGCTCCTACAATGAGCAGTTCTTC
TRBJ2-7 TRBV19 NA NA CASSVRTTSSYEQYF TGTGCCAGTAGTGTCAGGACAACAAGCTCCTACGAGCAGTACTTC
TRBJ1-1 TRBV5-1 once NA CASSDLQGVVTEAFF TGCGCCAGCAGCGACCTACAGGGTGTCGTCACTGAAGCTTTCTTT
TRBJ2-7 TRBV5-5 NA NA CASSFHQDEQYF TGTGCCAGCAGCTTTCACCAGGACGAGCAGTACTTC
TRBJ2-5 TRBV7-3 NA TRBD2 CASSLTSGGETQYF TGTGCCAGCAGCTTGACTAGCGGGGGAGAGACCCAGTACTTC
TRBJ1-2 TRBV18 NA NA CASSPPGTGYTF TGTGCCAGCTCACCCCCGGGAACGGGCTACACCTTC
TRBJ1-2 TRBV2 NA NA CASSPREAGYTF TGTGCCAGCAGCCCACGGGAGGCTGGCTACACCTTC
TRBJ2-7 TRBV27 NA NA CASKRTALGGGYEQYF TGTGCCAGCAAAAGGACAGCACTTGGCGGGGGCTACGAGCAGTACTTC
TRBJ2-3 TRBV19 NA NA CASSMGRGPTDTQYF TGTGCCAGTAGTATGGGCAGGGGACCCACAGATACGCAGTATTTT
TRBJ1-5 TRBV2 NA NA CASSELATDYSNQPQHF TGTGCCAGCAGTGAATTGGCGACAGATTATAGCAATCAGCCCCAGCATTTT
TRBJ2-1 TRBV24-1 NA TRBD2 CATRASSSGGRYNEQFF TGTGCCACCAGAGCCTCTTCTAGCGGTGGGAGGTACAATGAGCAGTTCTTC
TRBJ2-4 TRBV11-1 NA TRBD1 CASSYGTDVAKNIQYF TGTGCCAGCAGTTATGGGACAGATGTAGCCAAAAACATTCAGTACTTC
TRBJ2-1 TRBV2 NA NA CASSTLTYNEQFF TGTGCCAGCAGTACTCTGACCTACAATGAGCAGTTCTTC
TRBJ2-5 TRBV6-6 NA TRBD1 CASSYPTGEETQYF TGTGCCAGCAGTTACCCGACAGGGGAAGAGACCCAGTACTTC
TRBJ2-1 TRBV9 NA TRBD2 CASSASGTRGYNEQFF TGTGCCAGCAGCGCCTCCGGGACTAGAGGCTACAATGAGCAGTTCTTC
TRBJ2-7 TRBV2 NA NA CASSGEPYEQYF TGTGCCAGCAGCGGGGAGCCCTACGAGCAGTACTTC
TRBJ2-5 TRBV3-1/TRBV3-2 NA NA CASSPPGQKTQYF TGTGCCAGCAGCCCACCGGGACAAAAGACCCAGTACTTC
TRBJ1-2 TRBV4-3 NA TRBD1 CASSLGDRGYGYTF TGCGCCAGCAGCCTAGGGGACAGGGGCTATGGCTACACCTTC
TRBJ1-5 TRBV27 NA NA CASSLNQQSNQPQHF TGTGCCAGCAGTTTAAACCAACAAAGCAATCAGCCCCAGCATTTT
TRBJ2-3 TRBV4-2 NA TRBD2 CASSQDTPSGRADTQYF TGTGCCAGCAGCCAAGATACGCCTAGCGGGAGGGCGGATACGCAGTATTTT
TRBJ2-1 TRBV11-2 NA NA CASSLDRANYNEQFF TGTGCCAGCAGCTTAGACAGGGCAAATTACAATGAGCAGTTCTTC
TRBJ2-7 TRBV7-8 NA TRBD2 CASSVRLAGGVEASEQYF TGTGCCAGCAGCGTAAGACTAGCGGGAGGAGTAGAGGCCAGCGAGCAGTACTTC
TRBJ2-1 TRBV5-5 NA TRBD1 CASSLDRVNEQFF TGTGCCAGCAGCCTTGACAGGGTCAATGAGCAGTTCTTC